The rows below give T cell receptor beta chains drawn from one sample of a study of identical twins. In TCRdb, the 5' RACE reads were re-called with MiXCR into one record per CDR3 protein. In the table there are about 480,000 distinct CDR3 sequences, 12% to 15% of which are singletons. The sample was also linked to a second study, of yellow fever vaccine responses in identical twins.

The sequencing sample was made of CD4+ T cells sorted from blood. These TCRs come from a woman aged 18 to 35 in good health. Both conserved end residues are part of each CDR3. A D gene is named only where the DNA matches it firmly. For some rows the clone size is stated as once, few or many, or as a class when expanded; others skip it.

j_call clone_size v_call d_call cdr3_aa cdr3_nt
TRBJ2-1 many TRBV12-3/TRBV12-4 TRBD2 CASSSTSGGSYNEQFF TGTGCCAGCAGTTCGACTAGCGGGGGTTCCTACAATGAGCAGTTCTTC
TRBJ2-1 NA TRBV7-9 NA CASSLREEEQFF TGTGCCAGCAGCTTAAGGGAGGAGGAGCAGTTCTTC
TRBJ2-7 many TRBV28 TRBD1 CASSPGTVSYEQYF TGTGCCAGCAGTCCCGGGACAGTCTCCTACGAGCAGTACTTC
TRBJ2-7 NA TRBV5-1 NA CASSLDTNYEQYF TGCGCCAGCAGCTTGGATACCAACTACGAGCAGTACTTC
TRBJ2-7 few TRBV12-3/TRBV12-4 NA CASSRRDRGDYEQYF TGTGCCAGCAGTCGACGGGACCGCGGGGACTACGAGCAGTACTTC
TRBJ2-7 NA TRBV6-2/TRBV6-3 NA CASSYSSAGYEQYF TGTGCCAGCAGTTACTCGTCAGCGGGCTACGAGCAGTACTTC
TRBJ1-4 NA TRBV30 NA CAWSKGRTNEKLFF TGTGCCTGGAGTAAGGGGAGAACTAATGAAAAACTGTTTTTT
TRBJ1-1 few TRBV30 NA CAWRKQGNTEAFF TGTGCCTGGAGGAAACAGGGGAACACTGAAGCTTTCTTT
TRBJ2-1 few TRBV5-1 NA CASSRQHSSYNEQFF TGCGCCAGCAGCCGACAACATAGCTCCTACAATGAGCAGTTCTTC
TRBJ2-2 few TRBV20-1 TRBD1 CSAYRGLGTGELFF TGCAGTGCTTACAGGGGGCTGGGCACCGGGGAGCTGTTTTTT
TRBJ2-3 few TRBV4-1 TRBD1 CASSQDPTGTGGSYTQYF TGCGCCAGCAGCCAAGATCCGACCGGGACAGGAGGAAGCTATACGCAGTATTTT
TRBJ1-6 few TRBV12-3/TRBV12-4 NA CASSPGEKGSSPLHF TGTGCCAGCAGCCCGGGGGAAAAAGGGAGTTCACCCCTCCACTTT
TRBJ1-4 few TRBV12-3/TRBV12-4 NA CASSPSRQGNEKLFF TGTGCCAGCAGCCCTTCCCGGCAGGGGAATGAAAAACTGTTTTTT
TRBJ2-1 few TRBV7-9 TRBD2 CASSGGTSGRINNEQFF TGTGCCAGCAGCGGAGGGACTAGCGGGAGGATAAACAATGAGCAGTTCTTC
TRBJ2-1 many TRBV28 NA CASKITGGAYNEQFF TGTGCCAGCAAGATTACCGGGGGAGCGTACAATGAGCAGTTCTTC
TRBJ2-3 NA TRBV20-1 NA CSARDGGGASDTQYF TGCAGTGCTAGAGATGGGGGGGGGGCCTCAGATACGCAGTATTTT
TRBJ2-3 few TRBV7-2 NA CASTHPSGADTQYF TGTGCCAGCACCCATCCATCGGGAGCAGATACGCAGTATTTT
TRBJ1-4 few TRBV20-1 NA CSARFFGGVGEKLFF TGCAGTGCTAGATTTTTCGGGGGGGTGGGTGAAAAACTGTTTTTT
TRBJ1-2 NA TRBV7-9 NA CASSPATGSYGYTF TGTGCCAGCAGCCCTGCGACAGGAAGTTATGGCTACACCTTC
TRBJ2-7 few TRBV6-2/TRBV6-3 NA CASSYSTLGNEQYF TGTGCCAGCAGTTACTCGACTTTAGGCAACGAGCAGTACTTC
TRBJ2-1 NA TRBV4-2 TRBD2 CASSQEPTRLAGGHPYNEQFF TGTGCCAGCAGCCAAGAGCCAACCCGACTAGCGGGGGGGCATCCCTACAATGAGCAGTTCTTC
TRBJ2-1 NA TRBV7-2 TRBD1 CASSLGQASYNEQFF TGTGCCAGCAGCTTGGGACAGGCCTCCTACAATGAGCAGTTCTTC
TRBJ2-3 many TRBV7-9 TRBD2 CASSPRGGLGTDTQYF TGTGCCAGCAGCCCCCGGGGCGGACTAGGCACAGATACGCAGTATTTT
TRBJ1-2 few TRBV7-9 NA CASSFKGYGYTF TGTGCCAGCAGCTTTAAAGGATATGGCTACACCTTC